This T cell receptor beta chain was identified in a study of memory CD4+ T cells and cytomegalovirus serostatus. The sort gate was single viable CD3+CD4+CD8-CD45RO+ cells for memory CD4+ T cells. In germline, CDR1 is SGHTA, CDR2 FQGNSA. CDR3 size: 17 residues. V lost 3 bases and J lost 4, with 19 bases in between. Profiling relied on immunoSEQ multiplex PCR, and the TCRdb table lists in-frame clones only, not all of them. The data contain over 50,000 clones, roughly 80% of them seen just once; the ten biggest clones take up about 1%. The sequenced sample consisted of memory CD4+ T cells from blood. This chain links TRBV7-2 with TRBJ1-3, with D possibly being TRBD1 (5 bases). This clonotype was sampled from an adult in good health and CMV-seronegative. The CDR3 sequence is CASSFNRGHQTGNTIYF. The CDR3 DNA is TGTGCCAGCAGCTTCAATCGGGGCCACCAAACGGGAAACACCATATATTTT.